The clone carrying this T cell receptor beta chain was seen only a few times. This entry is derived from a study of blood T cell repertoires in COVID-19. V was pared by 4 bases and J by 4 bases, with 16 bases between. Looked up from germline, CDR1 is SGHDN and CDR2 is FVKESK. CDR3 length: 15 amino acids. Produced via immunoSEQ multiplex PCR; TCRdb's table is partial and in-frame only. The profile shows about 220,000 clones, around 89% of them singletons. Ages ranged from roughly 18 to 100 years, with residence in about two dozen US areas. Participant reports of clinical history set cohort assignment. The sequenced sample was PBMCs or T cells enriched from blood (not recorded which). The chain couples TRBV14 to TRBJ1-1; the D gene is possibly TRBD1 (6 bases). The sequence came from a woman aged 30 to 39 who had recovered from COVID-19. The CDR3 bases are TGTGCCAGCAGCCCCTATACAGGGAGTGGCACTGAAGCTTTCTTT. It yields the protein CASSPYTGSGTEAFF.